This TCR beta chain was sequenced during a study of T cell responses to AZD1222 COVID-19 vaccine. Study findings and constraints: Repertoire sampling happened only post peak T cell response.

Germline V gene data show CDR1 as MNHEY and CDR2 as SMNVEV (reference sequence). Trimming at V came to 4 bases and at J to 6 bases, leaving 2 bases not matched to a gene. The CDR3 loop spans 13 amino acids. With respect to this clone: As yet, its antigen is unknown.

Clones were read by immunoSEQ multiplex PCR, and TCRdb kept only the in-frame ones, dropping some. The sample holds some 150,000 clones; 91% are singletons and the top ten take 5%. The sequence came from an adult in good health. The chain links TRBV27 to TRBJ2-2; TRBD1 aligns across 7 bases. This material consisted of peripheral blood, taken on day 0 of AZD1222 vaccination. CDR3 protein: CASSWTGSGELFF. CDR3 nucleotides: TGTGCCAGCAGTTGGACAGGATCCGGGGAGCTGTTTTTT.